A selection of T cell receptor beta chains follows, all from one sample in a study of CD8 T cells in ankylosing spondylitis. TCRdb analysed the 5' RACE reads with MiXCR anew, one entry per CDR3 protein. The sample lists approximately 500,000 distinct CDR3 sequences, about 13% occurring once. Material for sequencing was blood, either unsorted or a sorted T cell fraction (not recorded which). The receptor source for this set is a male donor with ankylosing spondylitis. The CDR3 runs from the conserved cysteine through the conserved F or W. Each record gives: D gene, clone size, J gene, V gene, CDR3 DNA, CDR3 protein. D genes are given only for firm matches. Clone size is shown for a subset of rows, as once, few, many or a class of expanded clone.

d_gene: .; abundance: few; j_gene: TRBJ1-4; v_gene: TRBV12-5; CDR3nt: TGTGCTAGTGGTTTCCCCGAGGGTCCCACTAATGAAAAACTGTTTTTT; CDR3aa: CASGFPEGPTNEKLFF
d_gene: .; abundance: many; j_gene: TRBJ2-3; v_gene: TRBV7-2; CDR3nt: TGTGCCAGCAGGCTGGGGATTTTCACAGATACGCAGTATTTT; CDR3aa: CASRLGIFTDTQYF
d_gene: .; abundance: .; j_gene: TRBJ2-1; v_gene: TRBV19; CDR3nt: TGTGCCAGTAGTATTGGAGGGCTTTCTGAGCAGTTCTTC; CDR3aa: CASSIGGLSEQFF
d_gene: TRBD1; abundance: few; j_gene: TRBJ2-2; v_gene: TRBV24-1; CDR3nt: TGTGCCACCAGTTCGGGACAGCTGAACACCGGGGAGCTGTTTTTT; CDR3aa: CATSSGQLNTGELFF
d_gene: .; abundance: .; j_gene: TRBJ1-2; v_gene: TRBV4-2; CDR3nt: TGTGCCAGCAGCCTTGGACAACCTCAAGGCTATGGCTACACCTTC; CDR3aa: CASSLGQPQGYGYTF
d_gene: .; abundance: many; j_gene: TRBJ1-1; v_gene: TRBV20-1; CDR3nt: TGCAGTGCTAGGAAAACAGGTGCCGGGACTGAAGCTTTCTTT; CDR3aa: CSARKTGAGTEAFF
d_gene: .; abundance: many; j_gene: TRBJ1-1; v_gene: TRBV20-1; CDR3nt: TGCAGTGCCAGAGTTCCAAACACTGAAGCTTTCTTT; CDR3aa: CSARVPNTEAFF
d_gene: .; abundance: many; j_gene: TRBJ1-5; v_gene: TRBV12-3/TRBV12-4; CDR3nt: TGTGCCAGCAGTTCACAGGGCTGGCAGCCCCAGCATTTT; CDR3aa: CASSSQGWQPQHF
d_gene: .; abundance: .; j_gene: TRBJ1-2; v_gene: TRBV29-1; CDR3nt: TGCAGCGATGTACAGGGCCAACCAAACTATGGCTACACCTTC; CDR3aa: CSDVQGQPNYGYTF
d_gene: TRBD2; abundance: .; j_gene: TRBJ2-1; v_gene: TRBV10-3; CDR3nt: TGTGCCATCACAGCGGGAGGGTTCAATGAGCAGTTCTTC; CDR3aa: CAITAGGFNEQFF
d_gene: .; abundance: many; j_gene: TRBJ2-1; v_gene: TRBV24-1; CDR3nt: TGTGCCACCAGTGATTTAGGAGGGGCCAACTCCTACAATGAGCAGTTCTTC; CDR3aa: CATSDLGGANSYNEQFF
d_gene: TRBD1; abundance: many; j_gene: TRBJ2-7; v_gene: TRBV7-2; CDR3nt: TGTGCCAGCAGCCCGGGACAGGGGTATTACGAGCAGTACTTC; CDR3aa: CASSPGQGYYEQYF
d_gene: TRBD1; abundance: once; j_gene: TRBJ2-1; v_gene: TRBV12-3/TRBV12-4; CDR3nt: TGTGCCAGCAGTGCAAAAACAGGGGCCGCCTACTACAATGAGCAGTTCTTC; CDR3aa: CASSAKTGAAYYNEQFF
d_gene: TRBD2; abundance: .; j_gene: TRBJ2-2; v_gene: TRBV4-2; CDR3nt: TGTGCCACCCAGGGACTAGCGGAACACACCGGGGAGCTGTTTTTT; CDR3aa: CATQGLAEHTGELFF
d_gene: .; abundance: .; j_gene: TRBJ1-6; v_gene: TRBV4-1; CDR3nt: TGCGCCAGCAGCCAAGAAGGGGCGGGGTTGGGTTCACCCCTCCACTTT; CDR3aa: CASSQEGAGLGSPLHF
d_gene: .; abundance: few; j_gene: TRBJ1-2; v_gene: TRBV27; CDR3nt: TGTGCCAGCAGTTTTTCACAGGGTTGGGAGGGCTACACCTTC; CDR3aa: CASSFSQGWEGYTF
d_gene: .; abundance: many; j_gene: TRBJ2-7; v_gene: TRBV20-1; CDR3nt: TGCAGTGCTAGAGTCCTCGAGAGACCCTCCTACGAGCAGTACTTC; CDR3aa: CSARVLERPSYEQYF
d_gene: .; abundance: .; j_gene: TRBJ1-4; v_gene: TRBV12-3/TRBV12-4; CDR3nt: TGTGCCAGCAGTTTATTACCAGATGAAAAACTGTTTTTT; CDR3aa: CASSLLPDEKLFF